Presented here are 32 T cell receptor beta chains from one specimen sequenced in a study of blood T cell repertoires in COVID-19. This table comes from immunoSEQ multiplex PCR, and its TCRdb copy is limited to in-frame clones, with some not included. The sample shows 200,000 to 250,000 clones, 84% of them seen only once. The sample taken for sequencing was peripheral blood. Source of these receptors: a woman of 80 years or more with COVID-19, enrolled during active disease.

CDR3 region: CASSQEGQRDSYNEQFF. The CDR3 bases are TGTGCCAGCAGCCAGGAGGGGCAGCGGGACTCCTACAATGAGCAGTTCTTC. V and J are TRBV4-2 and TRBJ2-1, with TRBD2 matching 7 bases. J lost 0 bases, V lost 3 bases, and 8 bases had no gene match. Germline V CDR1 and CDR2: LGHNA, YNFKEQ. The length of the CDR3 is 17 residues.

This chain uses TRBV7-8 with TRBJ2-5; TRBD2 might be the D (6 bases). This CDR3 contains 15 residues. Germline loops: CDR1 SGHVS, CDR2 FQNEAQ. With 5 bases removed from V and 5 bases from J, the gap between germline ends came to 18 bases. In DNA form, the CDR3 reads TGTGCCAGCAGCCCCTCTGGGGGGAGAGGGGAGACCCAGTACTTC. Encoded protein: CASSPSGGRGETQYF.

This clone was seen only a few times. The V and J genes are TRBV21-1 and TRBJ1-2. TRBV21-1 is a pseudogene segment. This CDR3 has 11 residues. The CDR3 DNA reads TGTGCCAGCTGCGGGGGCTATGGCTACACCTTC. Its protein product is CASCGGYGYTF.

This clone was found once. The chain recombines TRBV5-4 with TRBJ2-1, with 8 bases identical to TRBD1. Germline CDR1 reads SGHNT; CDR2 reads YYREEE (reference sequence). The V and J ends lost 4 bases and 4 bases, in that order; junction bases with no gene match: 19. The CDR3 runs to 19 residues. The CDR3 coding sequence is TGTGCCAGCAGCCGCGTCACAGGGGGACCCCCAGGGAGTTACAATGAGCAGTTCTTC. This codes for CASSRVTGGPPGSYNEQFF. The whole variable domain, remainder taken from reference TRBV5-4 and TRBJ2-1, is ETGVTQSPTHLIKTRGQQVTLRCSSQSGHNTVSWYQQALGQGPQFIFQYYREEENGRGNFPPRFSGLQFPNYSSELNVNALELDDSALYLCASSRVTGGPPGSYNEQFFGPGTRLTVL.

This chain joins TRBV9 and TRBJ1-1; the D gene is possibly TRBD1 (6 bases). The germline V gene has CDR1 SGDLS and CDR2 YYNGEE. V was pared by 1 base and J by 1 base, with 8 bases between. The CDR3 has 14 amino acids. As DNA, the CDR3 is TGTGCCAGCAGCGTACAGGGGCCGAACACTGAAGCTTTCTTT. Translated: CASSVQGPNTEAFF. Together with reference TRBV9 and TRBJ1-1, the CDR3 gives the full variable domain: DSGVTQTPKHLITATGQRVTLRCSPRSGDLSVYWYQQSLDQGLQFLIQYYNGEERAKGNILERFSAQQFPDLHSELNLSSLELGDSALYFCASSVQGPNTEAFFGQGTRLTVV.

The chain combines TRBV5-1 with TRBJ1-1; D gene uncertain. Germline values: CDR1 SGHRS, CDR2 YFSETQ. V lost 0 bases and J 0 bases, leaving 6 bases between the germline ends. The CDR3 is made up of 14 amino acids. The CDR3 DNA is TGCGCCAGCAGCTTGGCACAGATGAACACTGAAGCTTTCTTT. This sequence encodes CASSLAQMNTEAFF.

The DNA for the CDR3 is TGTGCCAGCAGTTACAGTGGGACAGCAGTCTCACCCCTCCACTTT. Translated: CASSYSGTAVSPLHF. V gene TRBV6-6 combines with J gene TRBJ1-6, with TRBD1 matching over 7 bases. The CDR3 has 15 residues. V lost 2 bases, J lost 10 bases, and 8 bases stayed unmatched. Germline V gives CDR1 MNHNY, CDR2 SVGAGI (reference sequence).

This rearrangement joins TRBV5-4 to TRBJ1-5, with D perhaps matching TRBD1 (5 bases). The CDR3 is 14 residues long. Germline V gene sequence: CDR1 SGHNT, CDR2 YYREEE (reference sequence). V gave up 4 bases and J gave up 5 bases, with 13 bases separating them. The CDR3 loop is CASSLGGGDQPQHF. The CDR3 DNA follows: TGTGCCAGCAGCCTGGGGGGAGGGGATCAGCCCCAGCATTTT.

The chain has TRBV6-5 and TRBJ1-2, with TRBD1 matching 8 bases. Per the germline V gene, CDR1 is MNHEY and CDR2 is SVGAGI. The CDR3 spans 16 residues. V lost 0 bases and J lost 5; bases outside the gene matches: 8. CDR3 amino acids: CASSYSGQVGSYGYTF. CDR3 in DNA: TGTGCCAGCAGTTACTCGGGACAGGTTGGATCTTATGGCTACACCTTC.

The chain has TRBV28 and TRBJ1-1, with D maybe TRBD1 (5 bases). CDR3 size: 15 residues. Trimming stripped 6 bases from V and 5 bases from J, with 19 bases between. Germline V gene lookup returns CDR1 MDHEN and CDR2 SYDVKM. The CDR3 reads CASRLRTTVVTEAFF. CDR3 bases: TGTGCCAGCAGACTACGGACAACAGTGGTTACTGAAGCTTTCTTT.

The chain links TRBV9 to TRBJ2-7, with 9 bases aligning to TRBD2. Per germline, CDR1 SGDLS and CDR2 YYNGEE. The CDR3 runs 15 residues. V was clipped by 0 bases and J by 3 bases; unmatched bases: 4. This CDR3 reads CASSVGLAGIYEQYF. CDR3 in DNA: TGTGCCAGCAGCGTAGGGCTAGCGGGAATCTACGAGCAGTACTTC. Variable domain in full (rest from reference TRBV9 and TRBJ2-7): DSGVTQTPKHLITATGQRVTLRCSPRSGDLSVYWYQQSLDQGLQFLIQYYNGEERAKGNILERFSAQQFPDLHSELNLSSLELGDSALYFCASSVGLAGIYEQYFGPGTRLTVT.

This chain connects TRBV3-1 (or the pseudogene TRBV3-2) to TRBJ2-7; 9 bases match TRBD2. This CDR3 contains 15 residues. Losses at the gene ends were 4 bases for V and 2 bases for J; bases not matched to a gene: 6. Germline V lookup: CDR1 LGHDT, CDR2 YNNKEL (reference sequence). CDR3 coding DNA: TGTGCCAGCAGCCTTAGCGGGGGCCCCGCCTACGAGCAGTACTTC. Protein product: CASSLSGGPAYEQYF.

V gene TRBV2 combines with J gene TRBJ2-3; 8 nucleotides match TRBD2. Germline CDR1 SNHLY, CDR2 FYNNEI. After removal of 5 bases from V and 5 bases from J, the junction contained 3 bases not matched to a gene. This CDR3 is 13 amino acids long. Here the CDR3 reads CASSSGGGDTQYF. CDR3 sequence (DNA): TGTGCCAGCAGTAGCGGGGGCGGAGATACGCAGTATTTT.

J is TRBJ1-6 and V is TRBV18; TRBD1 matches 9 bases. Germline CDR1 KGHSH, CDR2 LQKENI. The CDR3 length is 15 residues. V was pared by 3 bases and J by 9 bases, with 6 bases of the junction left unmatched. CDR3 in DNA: TGTGCCAGCTCACCCCGGGACAGGGTTGGTTCACCCCTCCACTTT. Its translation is CASSPRDRVGSPLHF.

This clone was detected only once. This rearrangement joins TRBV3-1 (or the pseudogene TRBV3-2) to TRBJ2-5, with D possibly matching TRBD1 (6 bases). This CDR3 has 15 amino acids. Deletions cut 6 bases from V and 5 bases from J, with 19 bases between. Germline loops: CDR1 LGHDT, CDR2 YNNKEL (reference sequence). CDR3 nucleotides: TGTGCCAGCAGTCCCCCGGGACACGCTCGGGAGACCCAGTACTTC. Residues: CASSPPGHARETQYF.

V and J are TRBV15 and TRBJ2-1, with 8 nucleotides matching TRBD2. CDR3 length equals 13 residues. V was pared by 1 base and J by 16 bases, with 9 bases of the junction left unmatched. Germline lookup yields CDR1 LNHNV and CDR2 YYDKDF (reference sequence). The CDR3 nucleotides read TGTGCCACCAGCAGAGTGGAGGCGGGAGGTGGATTCTTC. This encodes CATSRVEAGGGFF.

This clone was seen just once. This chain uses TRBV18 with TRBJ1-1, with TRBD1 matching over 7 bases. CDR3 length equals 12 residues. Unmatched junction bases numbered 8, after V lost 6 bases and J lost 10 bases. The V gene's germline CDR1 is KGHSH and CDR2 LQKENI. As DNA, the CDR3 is TGTGCCAGCTCTCCCCGGGACAGTGGAGCTTTCTTT. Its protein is CASSPRDSGAFF.

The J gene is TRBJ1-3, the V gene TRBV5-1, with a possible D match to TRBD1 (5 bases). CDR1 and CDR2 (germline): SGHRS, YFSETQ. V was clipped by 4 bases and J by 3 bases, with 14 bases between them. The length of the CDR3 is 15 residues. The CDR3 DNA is TGCGCCAGCAGCACCCAGCCGGGGGTTGGAAACACCATATATTTT. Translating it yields CASSTQPGVGNTIYF.

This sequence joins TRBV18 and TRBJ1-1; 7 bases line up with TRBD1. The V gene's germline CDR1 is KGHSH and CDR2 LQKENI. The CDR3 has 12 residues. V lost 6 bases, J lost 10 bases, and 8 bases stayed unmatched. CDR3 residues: CASSLEGARAFF. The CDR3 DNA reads TGTGCCAGCTCCCTTGAGGGGGCGCGAGCTTTCTTT.

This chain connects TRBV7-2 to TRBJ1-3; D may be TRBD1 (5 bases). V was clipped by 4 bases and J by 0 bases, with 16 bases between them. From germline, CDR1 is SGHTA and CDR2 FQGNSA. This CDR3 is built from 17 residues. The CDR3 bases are TGTGCCAGCAGCTCTTCAGGGTTGCTGAGCTCTGGAAACACCATATATTTT. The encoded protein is CASSSSGLLSSGNTIYF.

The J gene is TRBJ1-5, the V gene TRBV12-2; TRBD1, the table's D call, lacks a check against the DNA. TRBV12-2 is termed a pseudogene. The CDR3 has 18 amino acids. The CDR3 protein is CASRLAKQGGDSNQPQHF. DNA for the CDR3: TGTGCAAGTCGCTTAGCGAAACAGGGGGGAGATAGCAATCAGCCCCAGCATTTT.

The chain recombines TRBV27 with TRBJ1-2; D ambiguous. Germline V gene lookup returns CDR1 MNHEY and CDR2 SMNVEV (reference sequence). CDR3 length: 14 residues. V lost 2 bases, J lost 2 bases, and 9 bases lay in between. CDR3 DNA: TGTGCCAGCAGTTTAGTTGCAGCGAACTATGGCTACACCTTC. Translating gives CASSLVAANYGYTF.

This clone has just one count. The CDR3 DNA follows: TGCGCCAGCAGCCATAGGACTAGCGCCACGAACTCCTACAATGAGCAGTTCTTC. Protein product: CASSHRTSATNSYNEQFF. The chain carries TRBV5-1 and TRBJ2-1; the match to TRBD2 covers 9 bases. Germline V gene sequence: CDR1 SGHRS, CDR2 YFSETQ. This CDR3 comprises 18 residues. J gave up 0 bases and V 4 bases, and 11 bases lay outside the gene matches.

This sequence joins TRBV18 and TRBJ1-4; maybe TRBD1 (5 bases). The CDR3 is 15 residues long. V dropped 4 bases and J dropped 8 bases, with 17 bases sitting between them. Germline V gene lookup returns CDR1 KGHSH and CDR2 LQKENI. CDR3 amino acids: CASSRGRGGEEKLFF. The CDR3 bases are TGTGCCAGCTCACGCGGGAGGGGCGGAGAGGAAAAACTGTTTTTT.

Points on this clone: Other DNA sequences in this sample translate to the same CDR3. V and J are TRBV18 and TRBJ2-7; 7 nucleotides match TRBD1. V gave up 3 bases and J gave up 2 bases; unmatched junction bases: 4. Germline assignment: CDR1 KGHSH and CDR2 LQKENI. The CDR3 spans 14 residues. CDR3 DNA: TGTGCCAGCTCACCGCGACAGGGTACCTACGAGCAGTACTTC. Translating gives CASSPRQGTYEQYF.

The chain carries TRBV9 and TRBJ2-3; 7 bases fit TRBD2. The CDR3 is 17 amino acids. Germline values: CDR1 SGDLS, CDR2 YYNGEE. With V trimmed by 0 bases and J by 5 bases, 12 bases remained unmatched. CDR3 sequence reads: CASSVGPGTTRGDTQYF. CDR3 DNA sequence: TGTGCCAGCAGCGTAGGGCCGGGGACTACCCGGGGAGATACGCAGTATTTT.

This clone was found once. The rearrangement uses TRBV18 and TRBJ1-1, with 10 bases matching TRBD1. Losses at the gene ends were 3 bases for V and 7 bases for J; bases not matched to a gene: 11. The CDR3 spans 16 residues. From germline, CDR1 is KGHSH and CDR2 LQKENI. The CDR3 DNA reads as TGTGCCAGCTCACCCATAATCGGACAGGGGGGTGATGAAGCTTTCTTT. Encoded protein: CASSPIIGQGGDEAFF.

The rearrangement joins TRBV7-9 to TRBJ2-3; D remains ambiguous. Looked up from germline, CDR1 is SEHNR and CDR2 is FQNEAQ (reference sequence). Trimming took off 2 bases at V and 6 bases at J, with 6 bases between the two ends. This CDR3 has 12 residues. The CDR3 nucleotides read TGTGCCAGCAGCTTATACGCGGATACGCAGTATTTT. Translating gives CASSLYADTQYF. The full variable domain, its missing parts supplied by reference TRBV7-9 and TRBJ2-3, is DTGVSQNPRHKITKRGQNVTFRCDPISEHNRLYWYRQTLGQGPEFLTYFQNEAQLEKSRLLSDRFSAERPKGSFSTLEIQRTEQGDSAMYLCASSLYADTQYFGPGTRLTVL.

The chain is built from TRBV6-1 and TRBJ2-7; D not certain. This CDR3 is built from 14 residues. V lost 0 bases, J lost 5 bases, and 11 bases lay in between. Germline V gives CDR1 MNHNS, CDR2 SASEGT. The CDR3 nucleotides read TGTGCCAGCAGTGAAGCAAGAGGATCCCACGAGCAGTACTTC. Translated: CASSEARGSHEQYF.

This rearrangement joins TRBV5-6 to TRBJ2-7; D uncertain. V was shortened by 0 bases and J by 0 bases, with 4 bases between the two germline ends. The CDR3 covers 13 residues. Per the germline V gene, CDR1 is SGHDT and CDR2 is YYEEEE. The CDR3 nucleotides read TGTGCCAGCAGCTTGGCGAGCTCCTACGAGCAGTACTTC. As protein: CASSLASSYEQYF.

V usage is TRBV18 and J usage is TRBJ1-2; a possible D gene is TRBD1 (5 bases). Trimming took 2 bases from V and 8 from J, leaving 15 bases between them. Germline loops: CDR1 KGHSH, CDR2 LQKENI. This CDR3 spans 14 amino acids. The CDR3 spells CASSPGGGVTGYTF. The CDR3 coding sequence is TGTGCCAGCTCACCAGGCGGGGGAGTGACGGGCTACACCTTC. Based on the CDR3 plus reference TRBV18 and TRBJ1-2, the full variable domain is NAGVMQNPRHLVRRRGQEARLRCSPMKGHSHVYWYRQLPEEGLKFMVYLQKENIIDESGMPKERFSAEFPKEGPSILRIQQVVRGDSAAYFCASSPGGGVTGYTFGSGTRLTVV.

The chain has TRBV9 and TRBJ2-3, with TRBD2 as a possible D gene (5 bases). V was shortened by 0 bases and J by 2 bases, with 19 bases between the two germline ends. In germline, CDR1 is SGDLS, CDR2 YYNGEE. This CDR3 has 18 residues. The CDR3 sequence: CASSVGGGEESDTDTQYF. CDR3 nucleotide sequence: TGTGCCAGCAGCGTAGGAGGAGGTGAGGAATCAGACACAGATACGCAGTATTTT.